These T cell receptor beta chains were read from a single sample in a study of blood T cell repertoires in COVID-19. Sequencing was performed with immunoSEQ multiplex PCR; in TCRdb, only in-frame clones are kept and a portion is missing. The sample holds about 320,000 clones, about nine tenths seen once. The sample was PBMCs or T cells enriched from blood (not recorded which). The source is a young woman who had recovered from COVID-19. The CDR3 runs from the conserved cysteine through the conserved F or W. The D gene is left open where the match is weak. For some rows the clone size is stated as once, few or many, or as a class when expanded; others skip it.

TRBD2	TRBV5-8	few	TRBJ2-3	CASSFTSSGRMSDTQYF	TGTGCCAGCAGCTTTACATCGAGCGGGAGGATGTCAGATACGCAGTATTTT
TRBD1	TRBV5-1	few	TRBJ1-2	CASSLGSGTVSYTF	TGCGCCAGCAGCTTGGGCTCCGGGACAGTGAGCTACACCTTC
.	TRBV7-5	.	TRBJ2-7	CARPQWGGDYEQYF	TGTGCCAGGCCCCAATGGGGGGGGGACTACGAGCAGTACTTC
TRBD1	TRBV11-2	.	TRBJ2-7	CASSLGRRTGGSSYEQYF	TGTGCCAGCAGCTTAGGGCGGAGGACAGGGGGGAGCTCCTACGAGCAGTACTTC
TRBD1	TRBV4-1	.	TRBJ1-1	CASSLWAPGQQNTEAFF	TGCGCCAGCAGCCTTTGGGCTCCGGGACAGCAGAACACTGAAGCTTTCTTT
.	TRBV28	.	TRBJ1-2	CASSPPPGFGYGYTF	TGTGCCAGCAGTCCCCCTCCAGGGTTCGGCTATGGCTACACCTTC
TRBD1	TRBV19	.	TRBJ1-2	CASSSGQGGDGYTF	TGTGCCAGTAGTTCGGGACAGGGGGGAGATGGCTACACCTTC
.	TRBV5-1	.	TRBJ1-4	CASSDLTGANEKLFF	TGCGCCAGCAGCGACCTAACCGGGGCTAATGAAAAACTGTTTTTT
TRBD1	TRBV2	.	TRBJ1-2	CATEGQANGYTF	TGTGCCACCGAGGGACAGGCAAATGGCTACACCTTC
.	TRBV5-1	.	TRBJ1-6	CASSSGVPDSPLHF	TGCGCCAGCAGCTCCGGGGTCCCTGATTCACCCCTCCACTTT
TRBD1	TRBV19	.	TRBJ1-6	CASSERQGNSPLHF	TGTGCCAGTAGTGAGCGACAGGGGAATTCACCCCTCCACTTT
.	TRBV20-1	.	TRBJ1-2	CSVGGDYGYTF	TGCAGTGTTGGGGGGGACTATGGCTACACCTTC
TRBD1	TRBV20-1	.	TRBJ2-7	CSASRGRVYEQYF	TGCAGTGCTAGTAGGGGGCGGGTCTACGAGCAGTACTTC
.	TRBV6-5	few	TRBJ1-1	CASSVYRDPLEAFF	TGTGCCAGCAGCGTTTACAGGGACCCCCTTGAAGCTTTCTTT
.	TRBV30	.	TRBJ1-2	CAWSIGGYGYTF	TGTGCCTGGAGTATCGGAGGCTATGGCTACACCTTC
.	TRBV5-1	.	TRBJ1-1	CASSLWTDNTEAFF	TGCGCCAGCAGCTTGTGGACAGACAACACTGAAGCTTTCTTT
TRBD2	TRBV3-1/TRBV3-2	.	TRBJ2-7	CASSPVPGLAGDPYEQYF	TGTGCCAGCAGCCCCGTCCCGGGACTAGCGGGAGATCCCTACGAGCAGTACTTC
.	TRBV6-1	.	TRBJ1-1	CASSEQGTVGPEAFF	TGTGCCAGCAGTGAGCAGGGGACGGTTGGACCTGAAGCTTTCTTT
.	TRBV7-3	.	TRBJ2-2	CASSLWGSRGGTGELFF	TGTGCCAGCAGCTTATGGGGGAGCAGGGGTGGAACCGGGGAGCTGTTTTTT
TRBD2	TRBV28	.	TRBJ2-1	CASSIRGYASGRIGEQFF	TGTGCCAGCAGCATTAGAGGTTATGCTAGCGGGAGAATCGGTGAGCAGTTCTTC
.	TRBV28	.	TRBJ2-3	CASSSSAEGSADTQYF	TGTGCCAGCAGTTCATCCGCGGAGGGGTCGGCAGATACGCAGTATTTT
.	TRBV27	.	TRBJ2-3	CASRGAGRHTTQYF	TGTGCCAGCAGGGGGGCGGGCAGGCACACTACGCAGTATTTT
.	TRBV9	.	TRBJ1-5	CASSVAGENNQPQHF	TGTGCCAGCAGCGTAGCCGGGGAGAACAATCAGCCCCAGCATTTT
.	TRBV7-3	.	TRBJ2-3	CASSSTGHDTQYF	TGTGCCAGCAGCTCTACAGGGCACGATACGCAGTATTTT
.	TRBV28	.	TRBJ2-7	CASSLLEFEQYF	TGTGCCAGCAGTTTACTGGAGTTCGAGCAGTACTTC
.	TRBV2	.	TRBJ1-5	CASSSGLGSNQPQHF	TGTGCCAGCAGCTCAGGGTTAGGGAGCAATCAGCCCCAGCATTTT
TRBD2	TRBV28	.	TRBJ2-7	CASSLSRAGVAYEQYF	TGTGCCAGCAGTTTATCCCGAGCGGGAGTTGCCTACGAGCAGTACTTC
TRBD1	TRBV27	.	TRBJ2-1	CASSIGTGGFNEQFF	TGTGCCAGCAGTATCGGGACAGGGGGCTTCAATGAGCAGTTCTTC
.	TRBV27	.	TRBJ2-1	CASSFDRISEQFF	TGTGCCAGCAGTTTTGACAGGATCAGTGAGCAGTTCTTC
.	TRBV30	.	TRBJ2-7	CAWSVYLGGEQYF	TGTGCCTGGAGTGTATATCTCGGGGGCGAGCAGTACTTC
.	TRBV11-2	.	TRBJ1-3	CASSPRGSGNTIYF	TGTGCCAGCAGCCCCCGAGGCTCTGGAAACACCATATATTTT
.	TRBV13	.	TRBJ2-3	CASSPSLGGTDTQYF	TGTGCCAGCAGCCCATCACTAGGAGGCACAGATACGCAGTATTTT
TRBD1	TRBV15	.	TRBJ2-1	CATSRGTGVGNEQFF	TGTGCCACCAGCCGTGGCACAGGGGTAGGGAATGAGCAGTTCTTC
.	TRBV5-1	once	TRBJ2-7	CASSLRGIVYEQYF	TGCGCCAGCAGCTTGCGGGGGATTGTCTACGAGCAGTACTTC
TRBD2	TRBV28	.	TRBJ2-1	CASSLGSGGSYNEQFF	TGTGCCAGCAGTTTAGGTTCGGGGGGCTCCTACAATGAGCAGTTCTTC
TRBD2	TRBV3-1/TRBV3-2	.	TRBJ2-1	CASSQTTSGRANEQFF	TGTGCCAGCAGCCAAACGACTAGCGGGAGGGCCAATGAGCAGTTCTTC
.	TRBV2	.	TRBJ2-7	CASSERRVQGYEQYF	TGTGCCAGCAGTGAACGTAGGGTCCAGGGCTACGAGCAGTACTTC
.	TRBV19	.	TRBJ2-5	CASSPYGGEETQYF	TGTGCCAGTAGTCCCTACGGGGGAGAAGAGACCCAGTACTTC
TRBD1	TRBV9	.	TRBJ2-1	CASSRDRSRNEQFF	TGTGCCAGCAGCCGGGACAGGTCTCGGAATGAGCAGTTCTTC
TRBD1	TRBV6-5	.	TRBJ1-1	CASSPTGGPNTEAFF	TGTGCCAGCAGTCCTACAGGGGGCCCGAACACTGAAGCTTTCTTT
TRBD2	TRBV11-3	.	TRBJ2-3	CASSLGSRLAGGTDTQYF	TGTGCCAGCAGCTTAGGGTCTAGGCTAGCGGGGGGCACAGATACGCAGTATTTT
TRBD1	TRBV15	few	TRBJ2-6	CATSRITGAGANVLTF	TGTGCCACCAGCAGGATTACAGGGGCCGGGGCCAACGTCCTGACTTTC
TRBD2	TRBV3-1/TRBV3-2	.	TRBJ2-3	CASSPLAGGPTDTQYF	TGTGCCAGCAGCCCATTAGCGGGAGGCCCCACAGATACGCAGTATTTT
.	TRBV6-5	.	TRBJ1-2	CASSYSAARGYGYTF	TGTGCCAGCAGTTACTCGGCCGCCAGGGGTTATGGCTACACCTTC
TRBD2	TRBV7-7	.	TRBJ2-1	CASSRTSASYNEQFF	TGTGCCAGCAGCCGGACTAGCGCCTCCTACAATGAGCAGTTCTTC
.	TRBV19	.	TRBJ1-1	CASKPGQPKAEAFF	TGTGCCAGTAAACCCGGACAGCCGAAGGCTGAAGCTTTCTTT
.	TRBV2	.	TRBJ1-5	CASSEIEAPQHF	TGTGCCAGCAGTGAAATTGAGGCCCCCCAGCATTTT
.	TRBV11-2	.	TRBJ1-2	CASSLARGTNYGYTF	TGTGCCAGCAGCTTAGCTCGGGGAACTAACTATGGCTACACCTTC
.	TRBV12-5	.	TRBJ1-1	CASGVWGQAFF	TGTGCTAGTGGCGTTTGGGGCCAAGCTTTCTTT